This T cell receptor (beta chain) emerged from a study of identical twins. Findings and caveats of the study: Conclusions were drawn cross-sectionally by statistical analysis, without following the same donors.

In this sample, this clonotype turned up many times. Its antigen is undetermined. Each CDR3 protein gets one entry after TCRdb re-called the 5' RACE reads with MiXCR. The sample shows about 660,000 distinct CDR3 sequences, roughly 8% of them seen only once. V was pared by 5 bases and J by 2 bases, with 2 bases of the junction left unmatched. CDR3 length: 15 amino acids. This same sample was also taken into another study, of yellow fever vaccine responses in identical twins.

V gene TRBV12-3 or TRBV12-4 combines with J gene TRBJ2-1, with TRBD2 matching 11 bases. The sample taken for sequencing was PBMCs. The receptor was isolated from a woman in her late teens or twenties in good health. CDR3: CASSPSGGPYNEQFF. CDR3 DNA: TGTGCCAGCAGTCCTAGCGGGGGGCCCTACAATGAGCAGTTCTTC.